Below, 10 T cell receptor beta chains from the same sample are listed, as sequenced in a study of metastatic and nonmetastatic thyroid tumors. No patient had received any treatment before thyroid surgery. TCRdb ran MiXCR on the PCR reads. The table records around 15,000 clones, roughly 25% of them present only once. The sample comprised tumor tissue. The receptors here all came from a female donor with papillary thyroid cancer or a benign thyroid nodule (not recorded which). Some clones in this sample may be carry-over from other donors' samples.

This clone was found a few times. A much larger clonotype is one base distant, so this may be a read error. This chain uses TRBV7-3 with TRBJ2-2; 8 bases are shared with TRBD1. The CDR3 consists of 17 residues. The germline V gene has CDR1 SGHTA and CDR2 FQGTGA. The CDR3 loop is CASSSSGGPANTVELFF. The CDR3 DNA follows: TGTGCCAGCAGCTCGTCAGGGGGCCCCGCGAACACCGTGGAGCTGTTTTTT.

This rearrangement joins TRBV20-1 to TRBJ2-7; 13 bases match TRBD2. Germline V gene sequence: CDR1 DFQATT, CDR2 SNEGSKA (reference sequence). The CDR3 contains 15 residues. J gave up 2 bases and V 5 bases, and 6 bases lay outside the gene matches. CDR3 loop: CSARGTSGTTYEQYF. CDR3 DNA: TGCAGTGCTCGTGGGACTAGCGGGACCACCTACGAGCAGTACTTC.

There are many counts of this clone. The chain uses TRBV29-1 and TRBJ1-4; possible D gene TRBD1, 5 bases. The V and J ends lost 7 bases and 6 bases respectively, with 21 bases between them. The CDR3 is 15 amino acids. Germline CDR1 SQVTM, CDR2 ANQGSEA. The CDR3 loop reads CSGLQARGLDEKLFF. CDR3 in DNA: TGCAGCGGACTTCAAGCCCGGGGACTGGATGAAAAACTGTTTTTT.

This clone appeared many times. The J gene is TRBJ1-1, the V gene TRBV29-1, with D perhaps matching TRBD1 (6 bases). The V gene lost 5 bases and the J gene lost 2 bases, with 12 bases spanning the gap. From germline, CDR1 is SQVTM and CDR2 ANQGSEA. The CDR3 is 13 residues long. CDR3 loop: CSVQQGANTEAFF. The CDR3 nucleotides read TGCAGCGTTCAACAGGGAGCTAACACTGAAGCTTTCTTT.

The rearrangement joins TRBV11-3 to TRBJ2-7; 12 bases line up with TRBD1. The ends lost 6 bases at V and 2 bases at J; junction bases unmatched: 8. The CDR3 contains 16 residues. The germline V gene has CDR1 SGHNT and CDR2 YENEEA. CDR3 in DNA: TGTGCCAGCAGTCCGTGGGGGGACAGGGGGCCCTACGAGCAGTACTTC. It translates to CASSPWGDRGPYEQYF.

This clone showed up many times. This sample also contains other DNA sequences that code for the same CDR3. The V and J genes are TRBV9 and TRBJ2-1, with D unclear. Trimming cost V 0 bases and J 2 bases, with 9 bases left between them. CDR1 and CDR2 from the germline V gene are SGDLS and YYNGEE. There are 15 residues in the CDR3. The CDR3 is CASSVGPDPYNEQFF. The CDR3 DNA is TGTGCCAGCAGCGTAGGTCCAGACCCCTACAATGAGCAGTTCTTC.

The sample holds many counts of this clone. The chain has TRBV4-2 and TRBJ2-4; D possibly matches TRBD1 or TRBD2 (5 bases each). Deletions cut 3 bases from V and 8 bases from J, with 14 bases between. Germline assignment: CDR1 LGHNA and CDR2 YNFKEQ. The CDR3 extends over 14 amino acids. The DNA for the CDR3 is TGTGCCAGCAGCCACTCCCCTGGGGGATACATTCAGTACTTC. It encodes CASSHSPGGYIQYF.

In the case of this clone: At one end the junction does not follow the germline gene, possibly because of a read error. The chain is built from TRBV11-3 and TRBJ2-7; 12 bases line up with TRBD2. The CDR3 is made up of 15 amino acids. Germline CDR1 and CDR2: SGHNT and YENEEA. The CDR3 sequence is CSSSGWTSGNNEQYF. CDR3 bases: TGTTCCAGCAGCGGGTGGACTAGCGGGAATAACGAGCAGTACTTC.

This clone has a count of ten or more. A much bigger clone sits one base away, suggesting this may be a read error. The CDR3 nucleotides are TGTGCCAGCAGTTACACCGGACTAGCGGGGGGCACCTACGAGCAGTACTTT. It specifies CASSYTGLAGGTYEQYF. The V gene is TRBV6-6, the J gene TRBJ2-7; 14 positions agree with TRBD2. CDR1 and CDR2 from the germline V gene are MNHNY and SVGAGI (reference sequence). The CDR3 is 17 amino acids.

V and J are TRBV11-3 and TRBJ2-3; D gene unclear. Per the germline V gene, CDR1 is SGHNT and CDR2 is YENEEA. V shed 5 bases and J shed 2 bases, with 11 bases lying between them. This CDR3 is 14 amino acids long. CDR3 DNA: TGTGCCAGCAGCCCCGACCCATTCACAGATACGCAGTATTTT. Its translation is CASSPDPFTDTQYF. Supplemented by reference TRBV11-3 and TRBJ2-3, the full variable domain reads EAGVVQSPRYKIIEKKQPVAFWCNPISGHNTLYWYLQNLGQGPELLIRYENEEAVDDSQLPKDRFSAERLKGVDSTLKIQPAELGDSAVYLCASSPDPFTDTQYFGPGTRLTVL.